This T cell receptor (beta chain) was found in a study of T cell repertoires in cytomegalovirus infection. Across the whole study: Public TCR beta signatures marked donors with CMV infection and the matching HLA. Overall study results and limits: Cumulative frequency (of public TCR beta family members) identified carriers of CMV plus the relevant HLA.

TCRdb analysed the reads with MiXCR anew, one entry per CDR3 protein. The sample yields fewer than 350,000 distinct CDR3 sequences, about 28% seen once. The trim removed 7 bases at V and 0 bases at J, leaving 20 bases unmatched. Germline CDR1 and CDR2: MNHNS and SASEGT. This CDR3 is 20 amino acids long. This clonotype was seen ten or more times. Its antigen remains unidentified. Sequencing was performed on cultured PBMCs, taken from culture after CMV antigen stimulation. The rearrangement links TRBV6-1 to TRBJ1-1, with TRBD1 identical over 10 bases. The receptor was isolated from a human donor in good health (CMV status not recorded). Some clones in this sample may be carry-over from other donors' samples. CDR3 in DNA: TGTGCCAGCACCCCAAGCATGGGACAGGGGTTTTCCTCGATGAACACTGAAGCTTTCTTT. Translating gives CASTPSMGQGFSSMNTEAFF.